Sequencing of this T cell receptor beta chain was carried out in a study of T cells in Graves' hyperthyroidism and ophthalmopathy. The study included ophthalmopathy patients with Clinical Activity Score at least 3, NOSPECS grade at least 4 and duration under 3 months. In its sample, this clonotype was seen a few times. Amplified TCR beta CDR3 regions came from RNA transcripts. Researchers ran a first-round RT-PCR on the TCR CDR3 using the HTBI primer set. From the multiplex PCR reads, TCRdb called clonotypes with MiXCR, one entry per CDR3 protein. Here the sample spans around 500,000 distinct CDR3 sequences, about 15% being singletons. Germline lookup yields CDR1 MNHEY and CDR2 SVGEGT. The CDR3 contains 16 residues. With 7 bases removed from V and 0 bases from J, the gap between germline ends came to 18 bases.

The source is a young woman with Graves' ophthalmopathy. Sequencing was done on a sample of blood. The chain couples TRBV6-2 or TRBV6-3 to TRBJ1-1; D gene ambiguous. Here the CDR3 reads CASTDSRAGMNTEAFF. CDR3 DNA sequence: TGTGCCAGCACCGATTCCCGGGCAGGCATGAACACTGAAGCTTTCTTT.